The 29 T cell receptor beta chains presented below share a single source sample, sequenced in a study of blood T cell repertoires in COVID-19. Produced via immunoSEQ multiplex PCR; TCRdb's table is partial and in-frame only. This sample has under 200,000 clones, with roughly 87% found just once. Sequencing used PBMCs or T cells enriched from blood (not recorded which). The receptors were gathered from a man between 45 and 60 years old who had recovered from COVID-19.

The rearrangement links TRBV6-5 to TRBJ1-1, with 7 bases aligning to TRBD1. After removal of 8 bases from V and 6 bases from J, the junction contained 6 bases not matched to a gene. The CDR3 has 12 amino acids. Germline values: CDR1 MNHEY, CDR2 SVGAGI. In DNA form, the CDR3 reads TGTGCCAGCTACAGGGGATGGGCTGAAGCTTTCTTT. Protein product: CASYRGWAEAFF.

The rearrangement uses TRBV28 and TRBJ2-7, with no clear D. The germline V and J ends were trimmed by 6 bases and 7 bases, with 19 bases remaining between them. CDR1 is MDHEN, CDR2 SYDVKM, per germline. CDR3 length: 14 amino acids. CDR3 protein: CASSPLSSPREQYF. CDR3 nucleotide sequence: TGTGCCAGCAGCCCCCTCTCCTCCCCCAGAGAGCAGTACTTC.

The DNA for the CDR3 is TGTGCCAGCAGCTTAACTAGCGGTCCCTACGAGCAGTACTTC. As protein: CASSLTSGPYEQYF. The rearrangement uses TRBV7-3 and TRBJ2-7; possibly TRBD2 for D (6 bases). The length of the CDR3 is 14 residues. CDR1 SGHTA and CDR2 FQGTGA come from the germline V gene. V lost 0 bases and J lost 2, with 8 bases in between.

This chain links TRBV4-2 with TRBJ2-5; maybe TRBD2 (6 bases). V was clipped by 1 base and J by 2 bases, with 11 bases between them. This CDR3 contains 15 residues. Germline CDR1 LGHNA, CDR2 YNFKEQ. This CDR3 is CASSQAVGGQETQYF. The CDR3 DNA follows: TGTGCCAGCAGCCAAGCTGTCGGGGGTCAAGAGACCCAGTACTTC.

The rearrangement links TRBV7-3 to TRBJ2-5; perhaps TRBD1 as D (6 bases). CDR3 length: 15 residues. Germline lookup yields CDR1 SGHTA and CDR2 FQGTGA. Between the trimmed V and J ends, which lost 3 bases and 1 base, there was a span of 12 bases. CDR3 sequence: CASSFDAGAQETQYF. CDR3 nucleotide sequence: TGTGCCAGCAGCTTCGACGCAGGGGCCCAAGAGACCCAGTACTTC. Full variable domain (outside the CDR3, taken from reference TRBV7-3 and TRBJ2-5): GAGVSQTPSNKVTEKGKYVELRCDPISGHTALYWYRQSLGQGPEFLIYFQGTGAADDSGLPNDRFFAVRPEGSVSTLKIQRTERGDSAVYLCASSFDAGAQETQYFGPGTRLLVL.

The chain uses TRBV28 and TRBJ2-1; D remains ambiguous. The length of the CDR3 is 12 residues. The V gene's germline CDR1 is MDHEN and CDR2 SYDVKM. Trimming removed 6 bases at V and 10 bases at J, with 13 bases between. CDR3: CASSVLREEQFF. DNA of the CDR3: TGTGCCAGCAGCGTATTAAGAGAAGAGCAGTTCTTC. The whole variable domain, filled in from reference TRBV28 and TRBJ2-1, reads DVKVTQSSRYLVKRTGEKVFLECVQDMDHENMFWYRQDPGLGLRLIYFSYDVKMKEKGDIPEGYSVSREKKERFSLILESASTNQTSMYLCASSVLREEQFFGPGTRLTVL.

The chain links TRBV27 to TRBJ2-7, with D perhaps TRBD2 (6 bases). V was trimmed by 3 bases and J by 1 base, leaving 10 bases between them. This CDR3 comprises 14 residues. Germline values: CDR1 MNHEY, CDR2 SMNVEV (reference sequence). The CDR3 here is CASSFLSGSYEQYF. The CDR3 DNA follows: TGTGCCAGCAGTTTTCTGAGCGGGTCCTACGAGCAGTACTTC.

This chain joins TRBV4-2 and TRBJ2-3, with TRBD1 matching 9 bases. J lost 5 bases, V lost 3 bases, and 6 bases had no gene match. The CDR3 is 15 residues long. CDR1 is LGHNA, CDR2 YNFKEQ, per germline. The CDR3 DNA is TGTGCCAGCAGCCAGGGGACAGGGAGCGAAGATACGCAGTATTTT. It encodes CASSQGTGSEDTQYF.

The gene calls are TRBV24-1 and TRBJ2-3, with TRBD1 as a possible D gene (6 bases). V was trimmed by 3 bases and J by 0 bases, leaving 15 bases between them. The length of the CDR3 is 17 residues. The V gene's germline CDR1 is KGHDR and CDR2 SFDVKD. The CDR3 region is CATSDPPGTRSTDTQYF. The CDR3 nucleotides read TGTGCCACCAGTGATCCCCCCGGGACAAGAAGCACAGATACGCAGTATTTT.

V is TRBV28 and J is TRBJ1-5; no firm D call. Germline V gives CDR1 MDHEN, CDR2 SYDVKM. This CDR3 has 15 amino acids. V shed 6 bases and J shed 0 bases, with 12 bases lying between them. The CDR3 sequence is CASSSDMDSNQPQHF. In nucleotides, the CDR3 is TGTGCCAGCAGCTCAGACATGGATAGCAATCAGCCCCAGCATTTT.

In DNA, the CDR3 is TGTGCCAGCAGCCTCGGGACTAGCGGGGGTTACCGAGATACGCAGTATTTT. It translates to CASSLGTSGGYRDTQYF. The chain carries TRBV7-9 and TRBJ2-3, with 14 bases matching TRBD2. This CDR3 region has 17 residues. The germline V gene encodes CDR1 SEHNR and CDR2 FQNEAQ (reference sequence). The V gene end was trimmed by 5 bases and the J gene end by 5 bases; junction bases not matched to a gene: 9.

This clone was counted between two and nine times. This chain connects TRBV7-3 to TRBJ2-7, with D possibly matching TRBD2 (6 bases). The CDR3 loop spans 14 amino acids. Between the trimmed V and J ends, which lost 0 bases and 3 bases, there was a span of 9 bases. Germline-derived CDR1 and CDR2 are SGHTA and FQGTGA. The CDR3 bases are TGTGCCAGCAGCTTAACTGGGGGAGGCTACGAGCAGTACTTC. Translated, it gives CASSLTGGGYEQYF.

This clone has more than one count but fewer than ten. This chain uses TRBV7-3 with TRBJ2-1; TRBD2 agrees at 14 bases. J gave up 9 bases and V 5 bases, and 3 bases lay outside the gene matches. CDR3 length equals 14 residues. Germline CDR1 SGHTA, CDR2 FQGTGA. The CDR3 loop is CASSRLAGGSEQFF. DNA of the CDR3: TGTGCCAGCAGCCGACTAGCGGGGGGGAGTGAGCAGTTCTTC.

This chain joins TRBV6-5 and TRBJ1-2; 8 nucleotides agree with TRBD1. The germline V gene has CDR1 MNHEY and CDR2 SVGAGI. V gave up 6 bases and J gave up 8 bases; unmatched junction bases: 11. The length of the CDR3 is 14 residues. The CDR3 protein is CASRKDRDTLGYTF. The CDR3 DNA follows: TGTGCCAGCAGAAAGGACAGGGATACGTTAGGCTACACCTTC.

The chain uses TRBV7-3 and TRBJ2-1; 16 bases line up with TRBD2. With V trimmed by 1 base and J by 6 bases, 6 bases remained unmatched. The CDR3 contains 18 residues. Per germline, CDR1 SGHTA and CDR2 FQGTGA. CDR3 protein: CASSLIQGLAGGGNEQFF. CDR3 nucleotide sequence: TGTGCCAGCAGCTTAATTCAGGGACTAGCGGGAGGGGGCAATGAGCAGTTCTTC.

The chain uses TRBV3-1 (or the pseudogene TRBV3-2) and TRBJ2-7; possibly TRBD2 for D (5 bases). Trimming cost V 2 bases and J 6 bases, with 8 bases left between them. CDR3 size: 12 residues. Germline V gene data show CDR1 as LGHDT and CDR2 as YNNKEL (reference sequence). This CDR3 reads CASSQTSTEQYF. CDR3 nucleotides: TGTGCCAGCAGCCAAACTAGTACCGAGCAGTACTTC.

The chain employs TRBV5-1 and TRBJ2-2; D uncertain. This CDR3 has 13 residues. Trimming left V 6 bases short and J 8 bases short, with 14 bases between. CDR1 and CDR2 from the germline V gene are SGHRS and YFSETQ. Here the CDR3 reads CASNHIEEGELFF. The CDR3 nucleotides read TGCGCCAGCAACCATATCGAGGAAGGGGAGCTGTTTTTT. Drawing the rest from reference TRBV5-1 and TRBJ2-2, the complete variable domain is KAGVTQTPRYLIKTRGQQVTLSCSPISGHRSVSWYQQTPGQGLQFLFEYFSETQRNKGNFPGRFSGRQFSNSRSEMNVSTLELGDSALYLCASNHIEEGELFFGEGSRLTVL.

This clone was observed a handful of times. The genes are TRBV13 and TRBJ1-4, with D maybe TRBD1 (6 bases). V was shortened by 0 bases and J by 0 bases, with 8 bases between the two germline ends. Germline loops: CDR1 PRHDT, CDR2 FYEKMQ (reference sequence). This CDR3 is built from 16 residues. CDR3 sequence (DNA): TGTGCCAGCAGCTTAGGGACAGGCACAACTAATGAAAAACTGTTTTTT. Protein product: CASSLGTGTTNEKLFF. The full variable domain, with the rest looked up from reference TRBV13 and TRBJ1-4, is AAGVIQSPRHLIKEKRETATLKCYPIPRHDTVYWYQQGPGQDPQFLISFYEKMQSDKGSIPDRFSAQQFSDYHSELNMSSLELGDSALYFCASSLGTGTTNEKLFFGSGTQLSVL.

V and J are TRBV11-2 and TRBJ1-2; TRBD1 matches at 8 bases. From germline, CDR1 is SGHAT and CDR2 FQNNGV. The CDR3 sequence is 18 residues long. V was pared by 2 bases and J by 5 bases, with 16 bases of the junction left unmatched. Here the CDR3 DNA reads TGTGCCAGCAGCTTACCCACCACGGCGGGGACAGGCTTGTATGGCTACACCTTC. Translation gives CASSLPTTAGTGLYGYTF.

The CDR3 region has the DNA TGTGCCAGCCGTGACAGGGGGCGAGGCTACACCTTC. Its protein product is CASRDRGRGYTF. This chain links TRBV28 with TRBJ1-2, with 10 positions matching TRBD1. This CDR3 region has 12 residues. V shed 8 bases and J 8 bases; nucleotides not matched to a gene: 5. Germline CDR1 and CDR2: MDHEN and SYDVKM.

CDR3 sequence (DNA): TGCGCCAGCAGCCCCTTGGGCAGGGGCTCCTATAATTCACCCCTCCACTTT. As protein: CASSPLGRGSYNSPLHF. J is TRBJ1-6 and V is TRBV5-1; D might be TRBD1 (6 bases). In germline, CDR1 is SGHRS, CDR2 YFSETQ. The ends were cut back, 4 bases at V and 0 bases at J, with 14 bases in the middle. CDR3 length equals 17 residues.

J is TRBJ1-1 and V is TRBV25-1; D remains ambiguous. Deletions cut 6 bases from V and 1 base from J, with 15 bases between. This CDR3 is built from 15 residues. Germline values: CDR1 MGHDK, CDR2 SYGVNS. CDR3 amino acids: CASSADELWNTEAFF. The CDR3 DNA sequence: TGTGCCAGCAGCGCAGATGAATTGTGGAACACTGAAGCTTTCTTT.

This clone was seen once. The chain uses TRBV5-1 and TRBJ2-1, with D possibly TRBD2 on 6 matching bases. V lost 4 bases, J lost 9 bases, and 20 bases lay in between. The germline V gene has CDR1 SGHRS and CDR2 YFSETQ. The CDR3 length is 15 residues. CDR3 sequence (DNA): TGCGCCAGCAGCCAAGGGACTTCTCAACGGGCTGAGCAGTTCTTC. This codes for CASSQGTSQRAEQFF.

V usage is TRBV5-1 and J usage is TRBJ2-7, with 11 bases that match TRBD1. CDR3 length: 17 residues. The germline gives CDR1 SGHRS, CDR2 YFSETQ. The V segment lost 0 bases and the J segment 4 bases; nucleotides outside the gene matches: 9. CDR3 loop: CASSLDRDRGILYEQYF. In DNA, the CDR3 is TGCGCCAGCAGCTTGGATCGGGACAGGGGGATTCTATACGAGCAGTACTTC.

This sequence joins TRBV19 and TRBJ2-1, with 11 bases matching TRBD2. Germline lookup yields CDR1 LNHDA and CDR2 SQIVND (reference sequence). V trimming: 4 bases; J trimming: 1 base; junction bases outside the gene matches: 6. This CDR3 has 17 amino acids. CDR3 in DNA: TGTGCCAGTAGTAACTTAGCGGGGGGGAGTTCCTACAATGAGCAGTTCTTC. Translation: CASSNLAGGSSYNEQFF.

This clone appeared once. The rearrangement links TRBV7-9 to TRBJ1-6; D is possibly TRBD1 (6 bases). This CDR3 region has 18 residues. Germline CDR1 reads SEHNR; CDR2 reads FQNEAQ (reference sequence). V lost 3 bases, J lost 0 bases, and 15 bases lay in between. The CDR3 is CASSFGGQSSSYNSPLHF. The CDR3 DNA reads as TGTGCCAGCAGCTTTGGAGGACAGTCCAGCTCCTATAATTCACCCCTCCACTTT.

The chain is built from TRBV2 and TRBJ2-7; D gene uncertain. Germline CDR1 and CDR2: SNHLY and FYNNEI. Trimming cost V 0 bases and J 2 bases, with 17 bases left between them. CDR3 length: 17 amino acids. The CDR3 DNA reads as TGTGCCAGCAGTGAAGCGGCGATGATGTGGGCCACCTACGAGCAGTACTTC. As protein: CASSEAAMMWATYEQYF.

This clone was picked up a small number of times. The chain uses TRBV10-3 and TRBJ1-3; D not resolved. This CDR3 spans 14 amino acids. Germline V gene sequence: CDR1 ENHRY, CDR2 SYGVKD. Trimming left V 6 bases short and J 0 bases short, with 9 bases between. CDR3 protein: CAIRGGGSGNTIYF. DNA for the CDR3: TGTGCCATCAGGGGCGGAGGCTCTGGAAACACCATATATTTT.

The rearrangement uses TRBV5-6 and TRBJ2-2; 7 positions match TRBD1. V gave up 4 bases and J gave up 3 bases; unmatched junction bases: 9. This CDR3 contains 16 residues. The germline V gene has CDR1 SGHDT and CDR2 YYEEEE. The CDR3 DNA is TGTGCCAGCAGCGGTATTGAGGGACAGCACACCGGGGAGCTGTTTTTT. As protein: CASSGIEGQHTGELFF.